This T cell receptor beta chain was found in a study of T cell repertoires in cytomegalovirus infection (dated by TCRdb to about 2019). Notes on the research overall: Because public TCR beta signatures pointed to carriage of CMV infection together with the matching HLA type, the HLA type of each donor mattered for the analysis. Results the study describes overall, beyond this receptor: Carriers of CMV infection plus the relevant HLA type were discriminated by the cumulative frequency of public TCR beta family members in the study cohort and in an independent roughly 340-donor cohort. The ex vivo response was dominated by HLA-C-restricted CMV-specific TCR beta clonotypes, and the single most frequent clonotype in two of eight donors was supplied by these HLA-C-restricted clonotypes.

This clonotype came up many times. What antigen it recognizes has not been identified. No much larger clone is present one base from it, and per-base qualities are unavailable. The sequencer listed for this sample is Illumina HiSeq 1500. The public reads were reprocessed in TCRdb via fastp at Q25 and MiXCR, keeping in-frame beta chains. Each record represents a unique CDR3 protein, reported with the most common genes and DNA among its rows. For this sample the table gives 200,000 to 300,000 distinct CDR3 sequences, of which roughly 13% were detected only once. The ten largest clones capture 8.5% to 10% of the sample. The germline V gene yields SGHAT for CDR1 and FQNNGV for CDR2. From the cysteine up to the phenylalanine, the CDR3 has a length of 13 residues. The read is trimmed to its CDR3 DNA, 39 bases read in frame from base 1. V is clipped by 2 bases and J by 7 bases, and the sequence between their germline boundaries is 11 bases long.

The chain was built from TRBV11-2 and TRBJ2-5, with TRBD2 perhaps the D gene, on 5 matching bases. This TCR was recovered from a human donor in good health (CMV status not recorded). Some clones in this sample may be carry-over from other donors' samples. Material for sequencing was PBMCs. The DNA reads TGTGCCAGCAGCTTAATATCCGAGGGGACCCAGTACTTC. It encodes CASSLISEGTQYF.